Following are 2 T cell receptor beta chains from one sample sequenced in a study of shared clonotypes between healthy human individuals. Measured with immunoSEQ multiplex PCR; TCRdb has only the in-frame clones, and not every one. The sample shows about 490,000 clones, approximately 82% of them seen only once. The sample comprised PBMCs. Every receptor here comes from a woman aged 40 to 50 in good health. Some clones in this sample may be carry-over from other donors' samples.

The V gene is TRBV28, the J gene TRBJ2-3; 7 bases fit TRBD2. CDR1 and CDR2 (germline): MDHEN, SYDVKM. V was pared by 6 bases and J by 2 bases, with 5 bases of the junction left unmatched. The CDR3 loop spans 14 amino acids. This CDR3 is CASRSGTNTDTQYF. The CDR3 region has the DNA TGTGCCAGCAGGTCCGGGACTAACACAGATACGCAGTATTTT.

CDR3 sequence reads: CASSRQGYEQYF. The CDR3 DNA sequence: TGCGCCAGCAGCCGACAGGGTTACGAGCAGTACTTC. The chain is built from TRBV4-1 and TRBJ2-7, with TRBD1 matching over 7 bases. Losses at the gene ends were 4 bases for V and 4 bases for J; bases not matched to a gene: 1. Germline V gene data show CDR1 as MGHRA and CDR2 as YSYEKL. The CDR3 extends over 12 amino acids.